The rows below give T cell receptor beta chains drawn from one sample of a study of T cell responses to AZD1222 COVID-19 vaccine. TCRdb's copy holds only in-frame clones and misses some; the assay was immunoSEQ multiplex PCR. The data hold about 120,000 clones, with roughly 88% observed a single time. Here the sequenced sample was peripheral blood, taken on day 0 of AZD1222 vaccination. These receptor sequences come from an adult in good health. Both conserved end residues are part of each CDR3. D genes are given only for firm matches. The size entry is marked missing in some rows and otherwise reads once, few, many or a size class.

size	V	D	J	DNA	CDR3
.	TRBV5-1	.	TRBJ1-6	TGCGCCAGCAGCTTGACAGGGCCTAATTCACCCCTCCACTTT	CASSLTGPNSPLHF
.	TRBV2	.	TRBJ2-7	TGTGCCAGCAGGGACAACTCCTACGAGCAGTACTTC	CASRDNSYEQYF
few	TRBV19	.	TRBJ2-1	TGTGCCAGTGGGGCCTTCGATGAGCAGTTCTTC	CASGAFDEQFF
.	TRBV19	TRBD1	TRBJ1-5	TGTGCCAGTAGTTCAACAGGGGGGGCTCAGCCCCAGCATTTT	CASSSTGGAQPQHF
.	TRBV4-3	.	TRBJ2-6	TGCGCCAGCAGCCAAGAAATGCTCTCTGGGGCCAACGTCCTGACTTTC	CASSQEMLSGANVLTF
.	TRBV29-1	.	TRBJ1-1	TGCAGCGGCCAAGACAGGCTGAACACTGAAGCTTTCTTT	CSGQDRLNTEAFF
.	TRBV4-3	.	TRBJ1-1	TGCGCCAGCAGCCCCACCTCGGGACGGGAAGCTTTCTTT	CASSPTSGREAFF
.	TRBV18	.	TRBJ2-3	TGTGCCAGCTCACCTGGAAGACGGGGTCGCCGTCGCGTCACAGATACGCAGTATTTT	CASSPGRRGRRRVTDTQYF
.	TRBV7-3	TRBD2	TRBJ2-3	TGTGCCAGCAGCTTAACGATCGGGGGGAGTCAGTATTTT	CASSLTIGGSQYF
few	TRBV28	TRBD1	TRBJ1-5	TGTGCCAGCAGTACCCGTATGACAGGGGGCGGAGGGCAGCCCCAGCATTTT	CASSTRMTGGGGQPQHF
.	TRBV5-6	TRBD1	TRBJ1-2	TGTGCCAGCAGCTTAGGAGGACAGGCCTACGTGTTGCGCGGCTACACCTTC	CASSLGGQAYVLRGYTF
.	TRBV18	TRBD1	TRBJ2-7	TGTGCCAGCTCATACACAGGGGGAGCTACCTACGAGCAGTACTTC	CASSYTGGATYEQYF
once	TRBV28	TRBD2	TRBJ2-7	TGTGCCAGCAGTTTGGGGGAGGGCGAGAGCTCCTACGAGCAGTACTTC	CASSLGEGESSYEQYF
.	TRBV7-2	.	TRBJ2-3	TGTGCCAGCAGCCCGCAGGTAGTCCGGACAGATACGCAGTATTTT	CASSPQVVRTDTQYF
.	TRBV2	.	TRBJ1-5	TGTGCCAGCAGAGATGGTCCTAATAGCAATCAGCCCCAGCATTTT	CASRDGPNSNQPQHF
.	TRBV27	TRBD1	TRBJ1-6	TGTGCCAGCAGTTTCGGAGACAGGGGGAATTCACCCCTCCACTTT	CASSFGDRGNSPLHF
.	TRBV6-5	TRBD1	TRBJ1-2	TGTGCCAGCAGAGCCCGGGACAGGGGAGAGTATGGCTACACCTTC	CASRARDRGEYGYTF
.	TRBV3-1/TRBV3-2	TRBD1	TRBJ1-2	TGTGCCAGCAGCCAAGGTACAGGGGCTGGTGGCTACACCTTC	CASSQGTGAGGYTF
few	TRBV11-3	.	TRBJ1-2	TGTGCCAGCAGCTTAGATCCGGCAGGTTATGGCTACACCTTC	CASSLDPAGYGYTF
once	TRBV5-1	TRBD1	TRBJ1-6	TGCGCCAGCAGCTTGGGTTGGGACAGGACTACTAATTCACCCCTCCACTTT	CASSLGWDRTTNSPLHF
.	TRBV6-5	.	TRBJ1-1	TGTGCCAGCAGTAACCGGACAGCTAACACTGAAGCTTTCTTT	CASSNRTANTEAFF
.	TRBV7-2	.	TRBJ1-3	TGTGCCAGCAGCTCTGGACGCCCCCTCTCTGGAAACACCATATATTTT	CASSSGRPLSGNTIYF
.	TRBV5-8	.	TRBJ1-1	TGTGCCAGCAGCTTGGGGGGGCTGGTCACTGAAGCTTTCTTT	CASSLGGLVTEAFF
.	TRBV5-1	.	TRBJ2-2	TGCGCCAGCAGCTTCCAGGGGGGCACCGGGGAGCTGTTTTTT	CASSFQGGTGELFF
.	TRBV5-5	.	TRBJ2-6	TGTGCCAGCAGCTTTGGAAGCTCTGGGGCCAACGTCCTGACTTTC	CASSFGSSGANVLTF
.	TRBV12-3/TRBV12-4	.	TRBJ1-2	TGTGCCAGCAGTTTAGGCGGAAGCTATGGCTACACCTTC	CASSLGGSYGYTF
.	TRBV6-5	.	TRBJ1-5	TGTGCCAGCAGCGTAGGGGCCCAGCATTTT	CASSVGAQHF
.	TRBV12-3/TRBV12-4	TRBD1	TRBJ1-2	TGTGCCAGCCTTCAGGGGGTTAACTATGGCTACACCTTC	CASLQGVNYGYTF
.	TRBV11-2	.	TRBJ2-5	TGTGCCAGCAGCTTTGGTAGACCTGTAGAGACCCAGTACTTC	CASSFGRPVETQYF
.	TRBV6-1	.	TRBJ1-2	TGTGCCAGCAGTGAAAATAGGGGAGGGTTACTTTTGAGTGGCTACACCTTC	CASSENRGGLLLSGYTF
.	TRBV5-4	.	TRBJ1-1	TGTGCCAGCAGCGCGGCTCAGGGCTGGAACACTGAAGCTTTCTTT	CASSAAQGWNTEAFF
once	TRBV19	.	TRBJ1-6	TGTGCCAGTGGAGGGCAGGGCCGGTTTTTGGGTTCACCCCTCCACTTT	CASGGQGRFLGSPLHF
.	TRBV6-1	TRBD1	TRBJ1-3	TGTGCCAGCAGTGTCCGGACAGGGGAGGGTGGAAACACCATATATTTT	CASSVRTGEGGNTIYF
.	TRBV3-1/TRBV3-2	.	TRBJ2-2	TGTGCCAGCAGCCAAGCAGGGCTCGCGAACACCGGGGAGCTGTTTTTT	CASSQAGLANTGELFF
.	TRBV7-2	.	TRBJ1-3	TGTGCCAGCAGCTTAGACAGGGGAAACACCATATATTTT	CASSLDRGNTIYF
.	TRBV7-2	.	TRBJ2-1	TGTGCCAGCAGCACACAAGGCGCCTACAATGAGCAGTTCTTC	CASSTQGAYNEQFF
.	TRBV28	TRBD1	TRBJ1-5	TGTGCCAGCCTGACAGGGTCCGTTAATCAGCCCCAGCATTTT	CASLTGSVNQPQHF
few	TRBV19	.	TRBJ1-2	TGTGCCAGTAGTACCAACCGGGACCTAACTAACTATGGCTACACCTTC	CASSTNRDLTNYGYTF
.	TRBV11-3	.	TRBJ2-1	TGTGCCAGCAGCACCCAACAGGGAGTCAATGAGCAGTTCTTC	CASSTQQGVNEQFF
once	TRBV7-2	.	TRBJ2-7	TGTGCCAGCAGCTTAGGCGGTGGGTTCGAGCAGTACTTC	CASSLGGGFEQYF
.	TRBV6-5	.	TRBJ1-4	TGTGCCAGCAGTTTGTCACCGGCTAATGAAAAACTGTTTTTT	CASSLSPANEKLFF
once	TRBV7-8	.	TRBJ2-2	TGTGCCAGCAGCTCACACTCGCGCGGTCCGAACACCGGGGAGCTGTTTTTT	CASSSHSRGPNTGELFF
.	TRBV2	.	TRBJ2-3	TGTGCCAGCACTACAGACTTGGGTACGCAGTATTTT	CASTTDLGTQYF
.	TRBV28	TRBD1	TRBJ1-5	TGTGCCAGTCATACAGGGGTAAAGGGCAATCAGCCCCAGCATTTT	CASHTGVKGNQPQHF
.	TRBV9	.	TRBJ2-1	TGTGCCAGCAGCGTAGGGGCGGGGGCAGGGGCCAGGAATGAGCAGTTCTTC	CASSVGAGAGARNEQFF
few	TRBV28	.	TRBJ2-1	TGTGCCAGCAGTAGGACGGCCTCCTACAATGAGCAGTTCTTC	CASSRTASYNEQFF
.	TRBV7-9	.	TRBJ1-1	TGTGCCAGCAGCTTAGCTGGCAGACCGAACACTGAAGCTTTCTTT	CASSLAGRPNTEAFF
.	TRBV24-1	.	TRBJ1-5	TGTGCCACCAGTGCGGGACACCTTGGTTTGCCCCAGCATTTT	CATSAGHLGLPQHF
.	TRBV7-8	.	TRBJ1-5	TGTGCCAGCAGCTTAGGGGGATCGGGCAATCAGCCCCAGCATTTT	CASSLGGSGNQPQHF
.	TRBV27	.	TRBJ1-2	TGTGCCAGCAGTTTGGGGGGCCAAGCTGGCTACACCTTC	CASSLGGQAGYTF
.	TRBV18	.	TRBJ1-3	TGTGCCAGCTCATACGGACACGCAAACACCATATATTTT	CASSYGHANTIYF
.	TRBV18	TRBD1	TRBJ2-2	TGTGCCAGCTCTTCGGGACAGGGCTTTAACACCGGGGAGCTGTTTTTT	CASSSGQGFNTGELFF
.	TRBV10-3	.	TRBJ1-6	TGTGCCATCAGTGTACATTCACCCCTCCACTTT	CAISVHSPLHF